The 27 T cell receptor beta chains given below trace back to one sample, sequenced in a study of blood T cell repertoires in COVID-19. Clones were sequenced by immunoSEQ multiplex PCR, and TCRdb holds only the in-frame ones, with some missing. Found here are about 200,000 clones, about 84% of them singletons; the top ten hold 4.5% to 6.5%. Source material: PBMCs or T cells enriched from blood (not recorded which). The receptors come from a man aged 35 to 55 with acute COVID-19.

V and J are TRBV28 and TRBJ1-5, with TRBD1 matching 8 bases. This CDR3 comprises 17 residues. CDR1 is MDHEN, CDR2 SYDVKM, per germline. V was clipped by 4 bases and J by 6 bases; unmatched bases: 14. The CDR3 coding sequence is TGTGCCAGCAGTTCTCAGGGGGCTGAGGTAGAGAGTCAGCCCCAGCATTTT. This codes for CASSSQGAEVESQPQHF. Drawing the rest from reference TRBV28 and TRBJ1-5, the complete variable domain is DVKVTQSSRYLVKRTGEKVFLECVQDMDHENMFWYRQDPGLGLRLIYFSYDVKMKEKGDIPEGYSVSREKKERFSLILESASTNQTSMYLCASSSQGAEVESQPQHFGDGTRLSIL.

The V and J genes are TRBV28 and TRBJ1-1; D gene unclear. The CDR3 has 13 residues. Germline V gene sequence: CDR1 MDHEN, CDR2 SYDVKM. V was pared by 2 bases and J by 6 bases, with 10 bases between. In DNA, the CDR3 is TGTGCCAGCAGTTTAGGCTTGCCCGCTGAAGCTTTCTTT. Protein sequence: CASSLGLPAEAFF.

The genes are TRBV30 and TRBJ2-1, with 9 bases aligning to TRBD2. V lost 4 bases, J lost 13 bases, and 5 bases stayed unmatched. Germline-derived CDR1 and CDR2 are GTSNPN and SVGIG (reference sequence). The length of the CDR3 is 11 residues. CDR3 in amino acids: CAWKAGTSQFF. For the CDR3, the DNA is TGTGCCTGGAAAGCAGGGACTAGCCAGTTCTTC.

The J gene is TRBJ2-7, the V gene TRBV2; unclear D gene. Deletions cut 8 bases from V and 3 bases from J, with 14 bases between. The CDR3 has 13 amino acids. The V gene's germline CDR1 is SNHLY and CDR2 FYNNEI. The CDR3 loop reads CASGLFRFYEQYF. CDR3 DNA sequence: TGTGCCAGCGGTCTATTCAGGTTCTACGAGCAGTACTTC.

The chain has TRBV2 and TRBJ1-3; D might be TRBD1 (6 bases). Looked up from germline, CDR1 is SNHLY and CDR2 is FYNNEI. CDR3 length: 15 residues. The ends were cut back, 5 bases at V and 1 base at J, with 12 bases in the middle. The DNA for the CDR3 is TGTGCCAGCAGTCCATTACAGGGATCTGGAAACACCATATATTTT. It codes for CASSPLQGSGNTIYF.

The CDR3 DNA follows: TGTGCCAGCAGCTTGGCGGGACAGGTTCGGGATACGCAGTATTTT. This gives the protein CASSLAGQVRDTQYF. The chain uses TRBV5-8 and TRBJ2-3; TRBD1 agrees at 8 bases. From germline, CDR1 is SGHTS and CDR2 YDEGEE. V shed 0 bases and J 6 bases; nucleotides not matched to a gene: 6. The length of the CDR3 is 15 residues.

The chain joins TRBV11-2 to TRBJ1-4; no reliable D call. V dropped 2 bases and J dropped 8 bases, with 9 bases sitting between them. The CDR3 is 13 amino acids. Germline loops: CDR1 SGHAT, CDR2 FQNNGV. CDR3 in amino acids: CASSLIAGEKLFF. In nucleotides, the CDR3 is TGTGCCAGCAGCTTAATCGCGGGGGAAAAACTGTTTTTT.

The V and J genes are TRBV6-5 and TRBJ2-7, with D unresolved. This CDR3 has 13 amino acids. Germline CDR1 reads MNHEY; CDR2 reads SVGAGI. Trimming shortened V by 2 bases and J by 0 bases, and 5 bases separated the two germline ends. The CDR3 protein is CASSYVNSYEQYF. CDR3 sequence (DNA): TGTGCCAGCAGTTACGTCAACTCCTACGAGCAGTACTTC.

CDR3 protein: CATSRGGGAFYEQYF. The CDR3 region has the DNA TGTGCCACCAGCAGAGGAGGGGGAGCCTTCTACGAGCAGTACTTC. The chain uses TRBV15 and TRBJ2-7; a weak D match, TRBD1 (6 bases). This CDR3 has 15 amino acids. Germline V lookup: CDR1 LNHNV, CDR2 YYDKDF (reference sequence). The V end lost 1 base, the J end lost 3 bases, and 13 bases lay between the germline ends.

CDR3 in DNA: TGTGCCAGCAGCTCCCACCCACAGGATCCTAACTATGGCTACACCTTC. Its protein product is CASSSHPQDPNYGYTF. The chain carries TRBV9 and TRBJ1-2, with a possible D match to TRBD1 (5 bases). The V gene lost 4 bases and the J gene lost 0 bases, with 16 bases spanning the gap. Germline CDR1 and CDR2: SGDLS and YYNGEE. This CDR3 has 16 residues.

V is TRBV19 and J is TRBJ2-6; possible D gene TRBD2, 7 bases. V was clipped by 6 bases and J by 1 base, with 10 bases between them. CDR1 and CDR2 (germline): LNHDA, SQIVND (reference sequence). The CDR3 totals 15 residues. As DNA, the CDR3 is TGTGCCAGTAGGGGGGGGCCTTCTGGGGCCAACGTCCTGACTTTC. Translated: CASRGGPSGANVLTF.

The chain combines TRBV5-8 with TRBJ2-2, with TRBD1 matching over 10 bases. CDR1 is SGHTS, CDR2 YDEGEE, per germline. Germline trimming cut 4 bases from V and 3 bases from J; bases unmatched to any gene: 6. CDR3 length: 16 residues. This CDR3 is CASSPGTGVHTGELFF. The DNA for the CDR3 is TGTGCCAGCAGCCCCGGGACAGGGGTTCACACCGGGGAGCTGTTTTTT.

V is TRBV12-3 or TRBV12-4 and J is TRBJ1-1, with TRBD1 matching 9 bases. The CDR3 is 13 amino acids. The V and J ends lost 7 bases and 6 bases, in that order; junction bases with no gene match: 6. The CDR3 DNA sequence: TGTGCCAGCACCATGGGACAGGGCGCTGAAGCTTTCTTT. It encodes CASTMGQGAEAFF.

CDR3 loop: CASTQRGLAGYNEQFF. CDR3 DNA sequence: TGTGCCAGCACCCAGCGTGGACTAGCGGGTTACAATGAGCAGTTCTTC. The V gene is TRBV28, the J gene TRBJ2-1, with 11 bases aligning to TRBD2. Germline CDR1 MDHEN, CDR2 SYDVKM. The V gene end was trimmed by 7 bases and the J gene end by 4 bases; junction bases not matched to a gene: 9. The CDR3 has 16 amino acids.

The V gene is TRBV12-3 or TRBV12-4, the J gene TRBJ2-7; D is ambiguous. The V end was cut by 1 base, the J end by 4 bases, with 8 bases between. This CDR3 is 13 amino acids long. CDR3 residues: CASSLDIFYEQYF. As DNA, the CDR3 is TGTGCCAGCAGTTTAGACATCTTTTACGAGCAGTACTTC.

This chain links TRBV28 with TRBJ2-1; 7 nucleotides match TRBD2. With 2 bases clipped from V and 2 bases from J, the junction kept 9 bases outside the gene matches. The CDR3 is made up of 17 amino acids. Looked up from germline, CDR1 is MDHEN and CDR2 is SYDVKM. CDR3 sequence reads: CASSLQGGGRAYNEQFF. The DNA of the CDR3 is TGTGCCAGCAGTTTACAGGGCGGCGGGAGAGCCTACAATGAGCAGTTCTTC.

The chain has TRBV7-8 and TRBJ2-1; D gene unclear. Germline lookup yields CDR1 SGHVS and CDR2 FQNEAQ. CDR3 length: 17 amino acids. V was shortened by 0 bases and J by 6 bases, with 18 bases between the two germline ends. The CDR3 region is CASSLATIPTQSNEQFF. The CDR3 DNA follows: TGTGCCAGCAGCTTAGCCACTATCCCTACCCAGTCCAATGAGCAGTTCTTC.

This chain joins TRBV19 and TRBJ2-1; D is possibly TRBD2 (6 bases). In germline, CDR1 is LNHDA, CDR2 SQIVND (reference sequence). Between the trimmed V and J ends, which lost 1 base and 7 bases, there was a span of 14 bases. This CDR3 contains 15 residues. The CDR3 bases are TGTGCCAGTAGTATAGTCGGGACTTGGGGAAATGAGCAGTTCTTC. It yields the protein CASSIVGTWGNEQFF.

The V gene is TRBV7-3, the J gene TRBJ2-3, with 9 bases aligning to TRBD2. From germline, CDR1 is SGHTA and CDR2 FQGTGA. J lost 2 bases, V lost 6 bases, and 15 bases had no gene match. The CDR3 runs to 18 residues. The CDR3 DNA reads TGTGCCAGCAGTTACAGGGGCGGTAGCGGGAGCATCACAGATACGCAGTATTTT. It is translated as CASSYRGGSGSITDTQYF.

V and J are TRBV2 and TRBJ2-7; a possible D gene is TRBD2 (5 bases). The CDR3 length is 14 residues. Trimming took 7 bases from V and 0 from J, leaving 13 bases between them. Germline values: CDR1 SNHLY, CDR2 FYNNEI. The CDR3, as DNA: TGTGCCAGCATACGGGGAATTAGCTCCTACGAGCAGTACTTC. Translated: CASIRGISSYEQYF.

In DNA form, the CDR3 reads TGTGCCAGCAGCCCCGGGACTTACGAGCAGTACTTC. Its protein is CASSPGTYEQYF. This rearrangement joins TRBV11-3 to TRBJ2-7; D possibly corresponds to TRBD2 (6 bases). This CDR3 is 12 amino acids long. With 5 bases removed from V and 4 bases from J, the gap between germline ends came to 9 bases. Germline assignment: CDR1 SGHNT and CDR2 YENEEA.

Written as DNA, the CDR3 is TGTGCCAGCAGTTTATTTGGCGGAACCTACGAGCAGTACTTC. It codes for CASSLFGGTYEQYF. The chain uses TRBV28 and TRBJ2-7; D unclear. Germline lookup yields CDR1 MDHEN and CDR2 SYDVKM. This CDR3 comprises 14 residues. V was pared by 1 base and J by 2 bases, with 9 bases between.

This chain connects TRBV4-3 to TRBJ2-1; 12 bases are a match to TRBD2. V lost 1 base and J lost 10; bases outside the gene matches: 5. This CDR3 spans 15 amino acids. CDR1 LGHNA and CDR2 YSLEER come from the germline V gene. The CDR3 DNA sequence: TGCGCCAGCAGCCAAGGGGGACTAGCGGGCCTAGAGCAGTTCTTC. Translated: CASSQGGLAGLEQFF.

The chain uses TRBV3-1 (or the pseudogene TRBV3-2) and TRBJ2-7; unclear D gene. Between the trimmed V and J ends, which lost 1 base and 6 bases, there was a span of 7 bases. CDR1 is LGHDT, CDR2 YNNKEL, per germline (reference sequence). The CDR3 is 12 amino acids. CDR3 coding DNA: TGTGCCAGCAGCCAAGGGGCAGGCGAGCAGTACTTC. Translating it yields CASSQGAGEQYF.

In this sample, this clone turned up once. The chain couples TRBV12-5 to TRBJ2-1; D is possibly TRBD1 (6 bases). This CDR3 has 18 residues. The germline V gene has CDR1 LGHNT and CDR2 FRNRAP. V shed 1 base and J shed 1 base, with 17 bases lying between them. CDR3 residues: CASGLAPLTGWSYNEQFF. In DNA form, the CDR3 reads TGTGCTAGTGGTTTGGCTCCCCTCACAGGGTGGTCCTACAATGAGCAGTTCTTC.

V gene TRBV18 combines with J gene TRBJ1-1, with 7 bases fitting TRBD1. The trim removed 2 bases at V and 6 bases at J, leaving 6 bases unmatched. Germline V lookup: CDR1 KGHSH, CDR2 LQKENI. The CDR3 length is 14 residues. The CDR3 reads CASSPDRDGAEAFF. Written as DNA, the CDR3 is TGTGCCAGCTCACCAGACAGGGATGGGGCTGAAGCTTTCTTT.

The V call is TRBV5-1, the J call TRBJ1-1; the D gene is possibly TRBD1 (6 bases). The germline V gene encodes CDR1 SGHRS and CDR2 YFSETQ. With 4 bases removed from V and 7 bases from J, the gap between germline ends came to 17 bases. This CDR3 is 14 amino acids long. The CDR3 coding sequence is TGCGCCAGCAGCCCTGGCAGGGGTCCCCTTGAAGCTTTCTTT. Encoded protein: CASSPGRGPLEAFF.